This TCR beta chain is drawn from a study of T-cell memory formation after mild COVID-19. The study's findings and limits: CD4+ contracting clones were mainly CM and EM; CD8+ ones, EMRA. Whereas later expanders leaned CD4+, clones contracting day 15 to 85 showed a balanced CD4/CD8 makeup.

Germline-derived CDR1 and CDR2 are SGDLS and YYNGEE. Germline trimming cut 0 bases from V and 3 bases from J; bases unmatched to any gene: 4. The CDR3 is 17 amino acids. MiXCR, applied by TCRdb to the 5' RACE reads, yields one record per CDR3 protein. Of under 110,000 distinct CDR3 sequences in the sample, 17% were seen once. With respect to this clonotype: The antigen remains undetermined.

What was sequenced was PBMCs or a T cell subset sorted from them (not recorded which). This clonotype originated in an adult woman who had mild COVID-19 (a few samples of this study predate the infection). Cell type and time point are not known. The chain recombines TRBV9 with TRBJ2-1; 12 nucleotides agree with TRBD2. Here the CDR3 DNA reads TGTGCCAGCAGCGTAGGACTAGCGGGGGAAGTCTACAATGAGCAGTTCTTC. The encoded protein is CASSVGLAGEVYNEQFF.